This T cell receptor (beta chain) comes out of a study of Ad26.COV2.S vaccination and SARS-CoV-2 variants (dated by TCRdb to 2020 to 2022). Context from the whole study: Vaccine-arm donors were drawn from COV1001, a multicentre, randomized, double-blind, placebo-controlled phase I-IIa trial of Ad26.COV2.S in healthy adults. Ad26.COV2.S was given intramuscularly at 5x10^10 or 1x10^11 viral particles, as a single shot or as two shots 56 days apart. The specificity and breadth of SARS-CoV-2-reactive T cell receptors after Ad26.COV2.S vaccination were assessed by TCRbeta repertoire sequencing. The TCR-sequenced set comprised approximately 32 samples: roughly 19 Ad26.COV2.S vaccine recipients, 5 placebo recipients and 8 SARS-CoV-2 convalescent individuals. Trial participants were randomized into five groups of five: low-dose or high-dose Ad26.COV2.S given once or twice, or placebo on both occasions. Investigators remained blinded to trial group allocation during experiments and outcome assessment. What the authors observed across the whole study: According to the authors, total T cell responses may have been underestimated by the TCR breadth and depth analyses. Compared with placebo recipients, Ad26.COV2.S recipients showed higher spike-specific TCR breadth (P = 0.0014). Vaccine and placebo recipients had similar non-spike TCR breadth, a finding consistent with the vaccine containing only spike. After vaccination, spike-specific CD8+ and CD4+ T cell responses were reported to show substantial breadth. Comparing responses between vaccine doses or regimens was not something the study was powered to do.

To note about this clone: Its antigen remains undetermined. No base-level quality is on record; no much larger clone is a single base apart.

TCRbeta CDR3 regions were sequenced with the immunoSEQ Assay. After extraction, genomic DNA underwent amplification by bias-controlled multiplex PCR, followed by high-throughput sequencing. Regarding the original processing steps: To quantify the absolute abundance of every unique TCRbeta CDR3 region, sequences were collapsed and filtered. T cell fraction was estimated by normalization of TCRbeta template counts to usable DNA, with usable DNA being measured through amplification of reference genes present in all nucleated cells. Repertoire TCRs were annotated as SARS-CoV-2-specific by exact matching of V gene, CDR3 amino acid sequence and J gene to a known reactive TCR set. The reference SARS-CoV-2 TCR set was obtained from MIRA and was filtered for enrichment in COVID-19-positive ImmuneCODE repertoires, whereby public or cross-reactive TCRs were removed. Using the MIRA antigens, annotated TCRs were further analysed by specific ORF or by position within an ORF. Breadth was defined as the number of annotated unique rearrangements divided by the total number of unique productive rearrangements, and depth was defined as the summed frequency of the annotated unique rearrangements. Group comparisons of TCR breadth used two-sided Wilcoxon rank-sum tests. Drawn from immuneACCESS, this table holds only the in-frame rearrangements with V and J called that TCRdb kept. Clones are partly lost; checked studies trace under half to an unresolved V gene and leave the rest unexplained. V and J calls plus clone size are reproduced from that table; the DNA served to infer D and trimming. This sample gives around 400,000 clones in total; about 91% of them show up just once. Under 2% of the sample is in the top ten clones.

The treatment or condition label, as the study defines it: some 20 received Ad26.COV2.S at low or high dose, single or two shots; about 5 received placebo; per-sample allocation not given. For vaccine and placebo recipients, the sequenced repertoires came from samples collected on day 63 after the first injection. In Cohort 1b, about 25 adults aged 18-55 years were enrolled at a single site in Boston, USA, between 29 July and 7 August 2020. Ad26.COV2.S consisted of a replication-incompetent adenovirus type 26 vector by which a prefusion-stabilized SARS-CoV-2 spike protein from the original Wuhan strain was expressed. The germline V gene encodes CDR1 GTSNPN and CDR2 SVGIG (reference sequence). A distance of 15 bases separates the germline ends of V and J, which lose 3 bases and 0 bases respectively. The CDR3, cysteine through phenylalanine, is 16 amino acids long. Only CDR3 DNA is held: 48 bases, read in frame from base 1.

This receptor was taken from a person aged 18-60 years who received the Ad26.COV2.S COVID-19 vaccine or a placebo. This receptor chain uses TRBV30 and TRBJ2-1; 6 matching bases give a weak D call of TRBD2. The source material was peripheral blood, sampled in a trial of Ad26.COV2.S vaccine versus placebo. The DNA sequence is as follows: TGTGCCTGGAGCTTCGGCGGGGTGAGCTCCTACAATGAGCAGTTCTTC. Its translation reads: CAWSFGGVSSYNEQFF. Here the CDR3 is joined to the reference TRBV30 and TRBJ2-1 genes, and the full variable domain is: SQTIHQWPATLVQPVGSPLSLECTVEGTSNPNLYWYRQAAGRGLQLLFYSVGIGQISSEVPQNLSASRPQDRQFILSSKKLLLSDSGFYLCAWSFGGVSSYNEQFFGPGTRLTVL.